Here is one T cell receptor beta chain with its context. TCRdb's copy holds only in-frame clones and misses some; the assay was immunoSEQ multiplex PCR. This sample has 73,000 or so clones; around 94% occur once, and the top ten carry approximately 3%. The record originates from a study of cytomegalovirus exposure and HLA in healthy donors. The germline V gene encodes CDR1 SGHRS and CDR2 YFSETQ. This CDR3 comprises 13 residues. Trimming pared 0 bases from V and 2 bases from J, leaving 5 bases between. This rearrangement joins TRBV5-1 to TRBJ1-1; D uncertain. The source is a woman under 30 in good health and CMV-seropositive. The sequenced sample was PBMCs. The CDR3 here is CASSLATNTEAFF. The CDR3 DNA sequence: TGCGCCAGCAGCTTGGCGACTAACACTGAAGCTTTCTTT.